What follows are 9 T cell receptor beta chains derived from one specimen sequenced in a study of CD8+ T cells in alopecia areata. Extracted from the samples, RNA was reverse transcribed into cDNA to serve as the sequencing template. The table came from immunoSEQ multiplex PCR; TCRdb's copy has only in-frame clones and leaves some out. The sample carries 100,000 to 150,000 clones, roughly 50% recorded once. The starting material was CD8+ T cells sorted from blood, obtained at week 0. The receptors originated from a human donor with alopecia areata.

This chain links TRBV27 with TRBJ2-4; D not resolved. Germline V gene data show CDR1 as MNHEY and CDR2 as SMNVEV (reference sequence). There are 14 residues in the CDR3. Trimming shortened V by 3 bases and J by 0 bases, and 6 bases separated the two germline ends. The CDR3 loop is CASSFGRAKNIQYF. CDR3 sequence (DNA): TGTGCCAGCAGTTTCGGACGAGCCAAAAACATTCAGTACTTC.

The chain recombines TRBV29-1 with TRBJ2-7, with 9 bases aligning to TRBD1. With 4 bases clipped from V and 3 bases from J, the junction kept 4 bases outside the gene matches. The CDR3 is 13 residues long. The germline CDR1 and CDR2 sequences are SQVTM and ANQGSEA. The CDR3 reads CSVVGTGHYEQYF. The CDR3 region has the DNA TGCAGCGTTGTGGGGACAGGGCACTACGAGCAGTACTTC.

This clone was seen a few times. The chain recombines TRBV2 with TRBJ2-5, with TRBD2 identical over 15 bases. Looked up from germline, CDR1 is SNHLY and CDR2 is FYNNEI. Germline trimming cut 3 bases from V and 4 bases from J; bases unmatched to any gene: 3. This CDR3 spans 16 amino acids. CDR3 sequence (DNA): TGTGCCAGCAGTGAGGGACTAGCGGGGGGCCGAGAGACCCAGTACTTC. This codes for CASSEGLAGGRETQYF.

The rearrangement uses TRBV9 and TRBJ2-3, with 10 positions matching TRBD2. The germline CDR1 and CDR2 sequences are SGDLS and YYNGEE. With 1 base clipped from V and 2 bases from J, the junction kept 4 bases outside the gene matches. CDR3 length: 16 amino acids. The CDR3 protein is CASSVQAGGPTDTQYF. The CDR3 region has the DNA TGTGCCAGCAGCGTACAAGCGGGGGGGCCCACAGATACGCAGTATTTT.

This clone was seen only a few times. The same CDR3 arises from other DNA sequences in this sample as well. This chain uses TRBV30 with TRBJ1-5, with D possibly matching TRBD1 (5 bases). The CDR3 loop spans 14 amino acids. Germline CDR1 GTSNPN, CDR2 SVGIG (reference sequence). The germline V and J ends were trimmed by 5 bases and 0 bases, with 11 bases remaining between them. In nucleotides, the CDR3 is TGTGCCTGGGGGACGGAGAATAGCAATCAGCCCCAGCATTTT. Translation: CAWGTENSNQPQHF.

The gene calls are TRBV23-1 and TRBJ1-1; D perhaps matches TRBD1 (5 bases). TRBV23-1 is an open reading frame whose function is uncertain. The V and J ends lost 11 bases and 1 base respectively, with 23 bases between them. CDR3 length: 16 amino acids. The CDR3 region is CAGHLRTALRNTEAFF. CDR3 in DNA: TGCGCCGGACACTTAAGAACAGCGCTACGGAACACTGAAGCTTTCTTT.

V is TRBV27 and J is TRBJ1-6, with D possibly TRBD1 on 5 matching bases. The CDR3 has 15 amino acids. The V and J ends lost 0 bases and 8 bases respectively, with 11 bases between them. The germline V gene has CDR1 MNHEY and CDR2 SMNVEV (reference sequence). The CDR3 DNA sequence: TGTGCCAGCAGTTTATCGCAGGGTACCCATTCACCCCTCCACTTT. It codes for CASSLSQGTHSPLHF.

The V call is TRBV25-1, the J call TRBJ1-1; D unclear. The germline V gene has CDR1 MGHDK and CDR2 SYGVNS. This CDR3 spans 13 amino acids. Trimming took off 3 bases at V and 0 bases at J, with 5 bases between the two ends. In DNA form, the CDR3 reads TGTGCCAGCAGTGAGGGATTGAACACTGAAGCTTTCTTT. Encoded protein: CASSEGLNTEAFF.

This clone appeared a few times. The chain employs TRBV10-3 and TRBJ2-7; tentatively, D is TRBD1 (6 bases). V was shortened by 4 bases and J by 5 bases, with 12 bases between the two germline ends. The CDR3 covers 13 residues. The germline CDR1 and CDR2 sequences are ENHRY and SYGVKD. CDR3 loop: CAISADSLNEQYF. Written as DNA, the CDR3 is TGTGCCATCAGTGCGGACAGTCTCAACGAGCAGTACTTC.